These 26 T cell receptor beta chains were all obtained from the same sample, sequenced in a study of blood T cells in healthy people across ages. With a J-beta primer mix and a sample-barcoded 5' primer, a second PCR ran about 7 to 12 cycles. Using its own MiXCR run on the 5' RACE reads, TCRdb lists one record per CDR3 protein. The data show around 990,000 distinct CDR3 sequences, under 30% seen once. These data were likewise used in another study, on T cells of mothers and their children.

Sample: blood. These receptors originate from a girl between 2 and 10 years old in good health.

The sample holds a few counts of this clonotype. The chain has TRBV20-1 and TRBJ2-5, with 7 bases matching TRBD2. Losses at the gene ends were 0 bases for V and 11 bases for J; bases not matched to a gene: 18. The CDR3 sequence is 16 residues long. Germline CDR1 DFQATT, CDR2 SNEGSKA (reference sequence). The CDR3 region has the DNA TGCAGTGCTAGAGATCACCCTAGCGGCCTTACGGGGGAGCAGTACTTC. Its protein product is CSARDHPSGLTGEQYF.

The chain couples TRBV5-1 to TRBJ2-6; TRBD1 matches at 9 bases. Germline loops: CDR1 SGHRS, CDR2 YFSETQ. This CDR3 contains 17 residues. V shed 4 bases, J shed 4 bases, and the junction held 9 bases outside the gene matches. This CDR3 is CASSVRYRGLGANVLTF. CDR3 nucleotide sequence: TGCGCCAGCAGCGTACGTTACAGGGGGCTGGGGGCCAACGTCCTGACTTTC.

The table lists this clonotype with many counts. V is TRBV7-2 and J is TRBJ1-5; D uncertain. V was clipped by 4 bases and J by 3 bases, with 7 bases between them. The CDR3 is 13 residues long. CDR1 and CDR2 (germline): SGHTA, FQGNSA. CDR3 nucleotides: TGTGCCAGCAGCTGGGCAGCCAATCAGCCCCAGCATTTT. Its translation is CASSWAANQPQHF.

This clonotype was recorded a few times. V usage is TRBV4-3 and J usage is TRBJ1-6; D is undetermined. Between the trimmed V and J ends, which lost 1 base and 9 bases, there was a span of 10 bases. The length of the CDR3 is 14 residues. Germline V gene data show CDR1 as LGHNA and CDR2 as YSLEER. The CDR3 coding sequence is TGCGCCAGCAGCCAAGGGACGCGCGGTTCACCCCTCCACTTT. This translates into CASSQGTRGSPLHF.

This chain links TRBV9 with TRBJ2-5, with 7 nucleotides matching TRBD2. Matching the DNA end better, TRBJ2-7 makes the J call doubtful. Germline loops: CDR1 SGDLS, CDR2 YYNGEE. The CDR3 runs to 14 residues. In nucleotides, the CDR3 is TGTGCCAGCAGCTACCGGGACTACTCCTACGAGCAGTACTTC. Translating it yields CASSYRDYSYEQYF.

The V call is TRBV3-1, the J call TRBJ1-1, with D hard to call. Germline V gene sequence: CDR1 LGHDT, CDR2 YNNKEL (reference sequence). This CDR3 is 13 amino acids long. Trimming shortened V by 1 base and J by 11 bases, and 14 bases separated the two germline ends. CDR3 DNA sequence: TGTGCCAGCAGCCAAGCGTCTATAGTTGGCGCTTTCTTT. It specifies CASSQASIVGAFF.

This clonotype was seen many times. V and J are TRBV4-1 and TRBJ2-3; TRBD1 might be the D (5 bases). Trimming cost V 2 bases and J 0 bases, with 12 bases left between them. This CDR3 contains 16 residues. CDR1 is MGHRA and CDR2 is YSYEKL in the germline V gene. CDR3 sequence (DNA): TGCGCCAGCAGCCAACTTGAGGACACTAGCACAGATACGCAGTATTTT. Translating gives CASSQLEDTSTDTQYF.

This sequence joins TRBV2 and TRBJ2-7, with D perhaps TRBD2 (6 bases). The germline CDR1 and CDR2 sequences are SNHLY and FYNNEI. V was trimmed by 5 bases and J by 10 bases, leaving 24 bases between them. The length of the CDR3 is 15 residues. The CDR3 spells CASSKVPTTTGVQYF. The CDR3 DNA sequence: TGTGCCAGCAGTAAAGTCCCTACTACGACGGGGGTACAGTACTTC. Full variable domain (missing parts from reference TRBV2 and TRBJ2-7): EPEVTQTPSHQVTQMGQEVILRCVPISNHLYFYWYRQILGQKVEFLVSFYNNEISEKSEIFDDQFSVERPDGSNFTLKIRSTKLEDSAMYFCASSKVPTTTGVQYFGPGTRLTVT.

This clonotype came up many times. The rearrangement joins TRBV5-1 to TRBJ2-5; no clear D. V lost 0 bases, J lost 0 bases, and 6 bases lay in between. CDR1 is SGHRS, CDR2 YFSETQ, per germline. The CDR3 extends over 14 amino acids. CDR3 sequence reads: CASSLGANQETQYF. The DNA for the CDR3 is TGCGCCAGCAGCTTGGGTGCGAACCAAGAGACCCAGTACTTC.

The chain uses TRBV3-1 and TRBJ2-2; 9 bases line up with TRBD1. Germline V lookup: CDR1 LGHDT, CDR2 YNNKEL (reference sequence). The CDR3 is made up of 13 amino acids. The DNA of the CDR3 is TGTGCTACACTACAGGGGGCTGGCGGGGAGCTGTTTTTT. It specifies CATLQGAGGELFF.

This CDR3 is CSARDLSGGIDEQFF. The CDR3 DNA follows: TGCAGTGCTAGAGATCTAAGCGGGGGGATCGATGAGCAGTTCTTC. The chain joins TRBV20-1 to TRBJ2-5; 9 bases align to TRBD2. The J call may be in error: the DNA end matches TRBJ2-1 better. Looked up from germline, CDR1 is DFQATT and CDR2 is SNEGSKA (reference sequence). The CDR3 loop spans 15 amino acids.

There are a few counts of this clonotype. The rearrangement links TRBV12-3 or TRBV12-4 to TRBJ2-1; perhaps TRBD1 as D (6 bases). This CDR3 spans 14 amino acids. V was clipped by 3 bases and J by 5 bases, with 11 bases between them. Here the CDR3 DNA reads TGTGCCAGCAGTTTCACAGGGACCCACAATGAGCAGTTCTTC. Translating gives CASSFTGTHNEQFF.

This chain links TRBV20-1 with TRBJ2-1; no reliable D call. Matching the DNA end better, TRBJ2-7 makes the J call doubtful. Germline lookup yields CDR1 DFQATT and CDR2 SNEGSKA (reference sequence). The CDR3 has 13 amino acids. The CDR3 region is CSARLWTIYEQYF. The CDR3 DNA is TGCAGTGCTAGATTGTGGACGATCTACGAGCAGTACTTC.

The CDR3 spells CASSRGTGPWGYTF. Written as DNA, the CDR3 is TGTGCCAGCAGTAGAGGGACAGGCCCCTGGGGCTACACCTTC. J is TRBJ1-2 and V is TRBV6-5, with 8 bases aligning to TRBD1. The CDR3 totals 14 residues. Germline V gene lookup returns CDR1 MNHEY and CDR2 SVGAGI. Trimming cost V 5 bases and J 8 bases; bases outside gene matches: 10.

Written as DNA, the CDR3 is TGTGCCAGCAGTAAGACAGGGGAGATAGGAAACACCATATATTTT. As protein: CASSKTGEIGNTIYF. The chain carries TRBV28 and TRBJ1-3, with 8 bases lining up with TRBD1. The CDR3 is 15 amino acids. CDR1 and CDR2 (germline): MDHEN, SYDVKM. V trimming: 5 bases; J trimming: 4 bases; junction bases outside the gene matches: 7.

In this sample, this clonotype turned up a few times. V is TRBV9 and J is TRBJ1-3; TRBD1 is a possible D gene (5 bases). In germline, CDR1 is SGDLS, CDR2 YYNGEE. This CDR3 spans 18 amino acids. The V end was cut by 0 bases, the J end by 0 bases, with 16 bases between. The CDR3 region has the DNA TGTGCCAGCAGCGTAGCTACGATGGGGGTATCCTCTGGAAACACCATATATTTT. Its translation is CASSVATMGVSSGNTIYF.

This clonotype was counted only a few times. The J gene is TRBJ2-7, the V gene TRBV5-1, with TRBD2 matching over 9 bases. CDR3 length equals 16 residues. Germline loops: CDR1 SGHRS, CDR2 YFSETQ. The trim removed 0 bases at V and 3 bases at J, leaving 7 bases unmatched. CDR3 DNA sequence: TGCGCCAGCAGCTTGGTCGGTAGCGGGAGAAGCTACGAGCAGTACTTC. It specifies CASSLVGSGRSYEQYF.

The chain recombines TRBV9 with TRBJ1-1, with D possibly being TRBD1 (6 bases). The germline V gene has CDR1 SGDLS and CDR2 YYNGEE. This CDR3 contains 15 residues. Trimming cost V 0 bases and J 8 bases, with 17 bases left between them. As DNA, the CDR3 is TGTGCCAGCAGCGTAGGGCAGGACAGCTTCCCCGAAGCTTTCTTT. Its protein product is CASSVGQDSFPEAFF.

Worth noting for this clonotype: Sequence at one end of the junction differs from germline and may be a read error. The rearrangement joins TRBV5-1 to TRBJ2-1, with 7 nucleotides matching TRBD1. The CDR3 runs 14 residues. Germline-derived CDR1 and CDR2 are SGHRS and YFSETQ. As DNA, the CDR3 is TGCGCCAGCGGCTTGGGACAGAACTACAATGAGCAGTTCTTC. It encodes CASGLGQNYNEQFF.

This chain connects TRBV12-3 or TRBV12-4 to TRBJ1-2; perhaps TRBD1 as D (5 bases). This CDR3 has 16 amino acids. V lost 4 bases, J lost 0 bases, and 15 bases lay in between. The CDR3, as DNA: TGTGCCAGCAGTTGGGGCCCCGGGGGGACTAACTATGGCTACACCTTC. Amino acid sequence: CASSWGPGGTNYGYTF.

The gene calls are TRBV5-1 and TRBJ1-4; D might be TRBD1 (5 bases). Germline loops: CDR1 SGHRS, CDR2 YFSETQ. This CDR3 has 15 residues. V was cut by 5 bases and J by 7 bases, with 18 bases left in between. This CDR3 reads CASSESRGGGEKLFF. CDR3 DNA: TGCGCCAGCAGTGAAAGTCGTGGGGGAGGTGAAAAACTGTTTTTT. Complete variable domain (other parts from reference TRBV5-1 and TRBJ1-4): KAGVTQTPRYLIKTRGQQVTLSCSPISGHRSVSWYQQTPGQGLQFLFEYFSETQRNKGNFPGRFSGRQFSNSRSEMNVSTLELGDSALYLCASSESRGGGEKLFFGSGTQLSVL.

In its sample, this clonotype was seen a few times. The V and J genes are TRBV10-3 and TRBJ2-7; D is ambiguous. This CDR3 region has 14 residues. Germline CDR1 ENHRY, CDR2 SYGVKD. Trimming took 1 base from V and 5 from J, leaving 12 bases between them. CDR3 amino acids: CAISEFGLSHEQYF. The CDR3 DNA reads TGTGCCATCAGTGAGTTCGGCCTTAGCCACGAGCAGTACTTC.

The chain links TRBV12-3 or TRBV12-4 to TRBJ1-2, with D perhaps matching TRBD1 (6 bases). Trimming took 5 bases from V and 7 from J, leaving 20 bases between them. The CDR3 sequence is 15 residues long. The CDR3, as DNA: TGTGCCAGCAGTCCCCAGGGGAACGCTTTGCCTGGCTACACCTTC. The encoded protein is CASSPQGNALPGYTF.

This clonotype was seen a handful of times. The rearrangement uses TRBV4-1 and TRBJ2-3, with unresolved D. Trimming took 4 bases from V and 6 from J, leaving 8 bases between them. The CDR3 has 12 amino acids. The germline gives CDR1 MGHRA, CDR2 YSYEKL. CDR3 region: CASSPNLDTQYF. The CDR3 nucleotides read TGCGCCAGCAGCCCGAACTTGGATACGCAGTATTTT.

This clonotype appeared many times. V usage is TRBV27 and J usage is TRBJ2-7; D is uncertain. V was pared by 4 bases and J by 0 bases, with 10 bases between. Per germline, CDR1 MNHEY and CDR2 SMNVEV (reference sequence). This CDR3 spans 14 amino acids. CDR3 DNA sequence: TGTGCCAGCAGTTCAGACCGAGACTCCTACGAGCAGTACTTC. Encoded protein: CASSSDRDSYEQYF.

V usage is TRBV9 and J usage is TRBJ2-5, with 12 nucleotides matching TRBD2. The J call may be incorrect, as the DNA end agrees better with TRBJ2-1. The germline V gene has CDR1 SGDLS and CDR2 YYNGEE. This CDR3 is built from 15 residues. CDR3: CASSAGGLAGNEQFF. In DNA, the CDR3 is TGTGCCAGCAGCGCGGGGGGACTAGCGGGCAATGAGCAGTTCTTC.